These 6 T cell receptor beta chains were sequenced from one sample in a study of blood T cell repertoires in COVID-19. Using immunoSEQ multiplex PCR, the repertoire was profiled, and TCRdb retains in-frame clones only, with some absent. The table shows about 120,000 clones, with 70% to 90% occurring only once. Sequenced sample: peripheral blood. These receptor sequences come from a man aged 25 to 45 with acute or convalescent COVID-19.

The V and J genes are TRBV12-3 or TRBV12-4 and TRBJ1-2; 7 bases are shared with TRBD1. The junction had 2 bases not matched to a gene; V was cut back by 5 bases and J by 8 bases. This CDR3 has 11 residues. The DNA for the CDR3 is TGTGCCAGCAGTACAGGGGACGGCTACACCTTC. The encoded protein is CASSTGDGYTF.

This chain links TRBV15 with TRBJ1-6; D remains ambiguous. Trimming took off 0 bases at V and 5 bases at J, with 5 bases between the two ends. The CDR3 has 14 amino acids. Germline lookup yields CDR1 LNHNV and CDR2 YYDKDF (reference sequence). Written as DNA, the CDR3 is TGTGCCACCAGCAGAGATTCGGATAATTCACCCCTCCACTTT. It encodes CATSRDSDNSPLHF.

The CDR3 region has the DNA TGTGCCAGCAGCGCGAAGACAGGGAGGGAGACCCAGTACTTC. Translated, it gives CASSAKTGRETQYF. V and J are TRBV7-9 and TRBJ2-5; tentative D call: TRBD1 (7 bases). Germline CDR1 is SEHNR and CDR2 is FQNEAQ (reference sequence). The CDR3 is made up of 14 amino acids. Trimming took off 5 bases at V and 5 bases at J, with 15 bases between the two ends.

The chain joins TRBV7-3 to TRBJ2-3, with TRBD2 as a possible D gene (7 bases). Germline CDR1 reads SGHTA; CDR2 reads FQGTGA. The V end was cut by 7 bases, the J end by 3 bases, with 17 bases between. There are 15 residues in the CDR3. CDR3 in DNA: TGTGCCAGCAACCCCTGGGGGGGGCTGACAGATACGCAGTATTTT. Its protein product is CASNPWGGLTDTQYF.

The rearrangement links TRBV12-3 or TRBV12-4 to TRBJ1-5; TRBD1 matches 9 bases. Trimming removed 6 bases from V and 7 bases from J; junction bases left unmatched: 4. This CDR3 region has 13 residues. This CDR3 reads CASRGTGNQPQHF. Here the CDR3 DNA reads TGTGCCAGCAGGGGGACAGGGAACCAGCCCCAGCATTTT.

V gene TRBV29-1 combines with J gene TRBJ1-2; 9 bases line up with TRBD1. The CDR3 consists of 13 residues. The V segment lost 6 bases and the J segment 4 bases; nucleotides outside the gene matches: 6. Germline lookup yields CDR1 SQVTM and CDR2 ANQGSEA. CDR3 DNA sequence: TGCAGCGTCCGGACAGGGGATAGCTATGGCTACACCTTC. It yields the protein CSVRTGDSYGYTF.